This is a list of T cell receptor beta chains from one sample in a study of human T cells and chemical hapten exposure. One entry per CDR3 protein, called by TCRdb with MiXCR from the RACE reads. The table shows 140,000 or so distinct CDR3 sequences, with 10% to 15% occurring only once. The sample consisted of whole blood, taken in connection with sensitization to the hapten diphenylcyclopropenone (DPC). The receptors originated from a woman between 45 and 65 years old with alopecia areata. Some clones in this sample may be carry-over from other donors' samples. CDR3s include the opening cysteine and the closing phenylalanine or tryptophan. A D gene is named only where the DNA matches it firmly. Rows give clone size only sometimes, using once, few, many, or a class for an expanded clone.

D: TRBD1; size: few; V: TRBV30; J: TRBJ2-3; DNA: TGTGCCTGGAGTGTTGGACAGGCCTCTGGCACAGATACGCAGTATTTT; CDR3: CAWSVGQASGTDTQYF
D: TRBD1; size: -; V: TRBV12-5; J: TRBJ1-1; DNA: TGTGCTAGTGGTTTGCCAACAGGGGTAACCACTGAAGCTTTCTTT; CDR3: CASGLPTGVTTEAFF
D: -; size: many; V: TRBV2; J: TRBJ1-1; DNA: TGTGCCAGCAGTGGACAGGTTAGCACTACTGAAGCTTTCTTT; CDR3: CASSGQVSTTEAFF
D: TRBD2; size: few; V: TRBV7-8; J: TRBJ2-1; DNA: TGTGCCAGCAGCTTAGACCTGGGGGCTAGCGGGAGGAATGAGCAGTTCTTC; CDR3: CASSLDLGASGRNEQFF
D: -; size: many; V: TRBV6-5; J: TRBJ2-2; DNA: TGTGCCAGCCGTAAGGGCACCGGGGAGCTGTTTTTT; CDR3: CASRKGTGELFF
D: TRBD1; size: -; V: TRBV30; J: TRBJ1-6; DNA: TGTGCCTGGAGTATTAACAGGGGCACCCGATATAATTCACCCCTCCACTTT; CDR3: CAWSINRGTRYNSPLHF
D: -; size: few; V: TRBV5-1; J: TRBJ2-1; DNA: TGCGCCAGCAGACTCCGAACCGGGACATATTTCAATGAGCAGTTCTTC; CDR3: CASRLRTGTYFNEQFF
D: -; size: few; V: TRBV12-3/TRBV12-4; J: TRBJ2-7; DNA: TGTGCCAGCAGCCCTCTACAGGGTTCCTACGAGCAGTACTTC; CDR3: CASSPLQGSYEQYF
D: TRBD2; size: -; V: TRBV28; J: TRBJ2-5; DNA: TGTGCCAGCAGAACTTATACCCTACGGGAGGGGGGAGAGACCCAGTACTTC; CDR3: CASRTYTLREGGETQYF
D: TRBD2; size: few; V: TRBV3-1; J: TRBJ2-5; DNA: TGTGCCAGCAGCCATCCGGGACTAGCGGGAGGGGGTGTGGAGACCCAGTACTTC; CDR3: CASSHPGLAGGGVETQYF
D: -; size: few; V: TRBV7-9; J: TRBJ1-1; DNA: TGTGCCAGCAGCTTAGCGGAAGCACCGAACACTGAAGCTTTCTTT; CDR3: CASSLAEAPNTEAFF
D: -; size: -; V: TRBV24-1; J: TRBJ2-1; DNA: TGTGCCACCATTGAAGGGTCAAACTACAATGAGCAGTTCTTC; CDR3: CATIEGSNYNEQFF
D: -; size: few; V: TRBV7-9; J: TRBJ1-3; DNA: TGTGCCAGCAGCTTAATGTCGGGCACCGGAAACACCATATATTTT; CDR3: CASSLMSGTGNTIYF
D: -; size: -; V: TRBV6-2/TRBV6-3; J: TRBJ2-2; DNA: TGTGCCAGCAACCTGATCTACACCGGGGAGCTGTTTTTT; CDR3: CASNLIYTGELFF
D: TRBD1; size: many; V: TRBV7-3; J: TRBJ2-7; DNA: TGTGCCAGCAGCTCATCCGGGACAGGGTTACACGAGCAGTACTTC; CDR3: CASSSSGTGLHEQYF
D: TRBD1; size: many; V: TRBV11-2; J: TRBJ1-3; DNA: TGTGCCAGCAGCTTAGACAGGGGGCTCGGAAACACCATATATTTT; CDR3: CASSLDRGLGNTIYF
D: TRBD1; size: -; V: TRBV7-9; J: TRBJ2-2; DNA: TGTGCCAGCAGCTCCGGACAGGGGGCGGACACCGGGGAGCTGTTTTTT; CDR3: CASSSGQGADTGELFF
D: -; size: few; V: TRBV3-1; J: TRBJ2-7; DNA: TGTGCCAGCAGCCAAGCAGCTTCCTACGAGCAGTACTTC; CDR3: CASSQAASYEQYF
D: TRBD2; size: few; V: TRBV4-1; J: TRBJ2-1; DNA: TGCGCCAGCAGCCAGGAGCGGGGACGCTACAATGAGCAGTTCTTC; CDR3: CASSQERGRYNEQFF
D: TRBD2; size: -; V: TRBV12-3/TRBV12-4; J: TRBJ2-2; DNA: TGTGCCAGCAGCTCCCAGGGACTAGCGGGAGTCACCGGGGAGCTGTTTTTT; CDR3: CASSSQGLAGVTGELFF
D: -; size: -; V: TRBV12-3/TRBV12-4; J: TRBJ2-3; DNA: TGTGCCAGCAGCGTCGGCACAGATACGCAGTATTTT; CDR3: CASSVGTDTQYF
D: TRBD1; size: -; V: TRBV12-3/TRBV12-4; J: TRBJ2-2; DNA: TGTGCCAGCAGGGACCCTTGGACAGGCCCGAGGCGTGGCGGGGAGCTGTTTTTT; CDR3: CASRDPWTGPRRGGELFF
D: -; size: -; V: TRBV20-1; J: TRBJ1-1; DNA: TGCAGTGCTACGGGGGATGGGCCTGAAGCTTTCTTT; CDR3: CSATGDGPEAFF
D: TRBD1; size: -; V: TRBV3-1; J: TRBJ2-7; DNA: TGTGCCAGCAGCCAAGGGACAGGGGGCGGCGAGCAGTACTTC; CDR3: CASSQGTGGGEQYF
D: TRBD2; size: -; V: TRBV29-1; J: TRBJ2-1; DNA: TGCAGCGTTCTCGGTAGCGGGGGGGCTGGTGAGCAGTTCTTC; CDR3: CSVLGSGGAGEQFF
D: TRBD2; size: few; V: TRBV10-3; J: TRBJ2-7; DNA: TGTGCCGTGTCAAGGCGGGAGGTTGATCCCCCTCCTTACGAGCAGTACTTC; CDR3: CAVSRREVDPPPYEQYF
D: -; size: many; V: TRBV6-5; J: TRBJ2-7; DNA: TGTGCCAGCAGTTACACGGGGGTCCTGTACTTC; CDR3: CASSYTGVLYF
D: TRBD2; size: few; V: TRBV5-1; J: TRBJ2-7; DNA: TGCGCCAGCAGCTTAGGACTAGCGGGGGACTACGAGCAGTACTTC; CDR3: CASSLGLAGDYEQYF
D: TRBD1; size: -; V: TRBV29-1; J: TRBJ2-1; DNA: TGCAGCGTTGGTCCGGGACAGGCATACAATGAGCAGTTCTTC; CDR3: CSVGPGQAYNEQFF
D: -; size: -; V: TRBV20-1; J: TRBJ1-2; DNA: TGCAGTGCTCCGGAGGGGATAATAGGGAGTAGCTACACCTTC; CDR3: CSAPEGIIGSSYTF
D: TRBD2; size: -; V: TRBV3-1; J: TRBJ2-7; DNA: TGTGCCAGCAGCCAAGTTGCGGGAGTAAGCGAGCAGTACTTC; CDR3: CASSQVAGVSEQYF
D: TRBD1; size: -; V: TRBV18; J: TRBJ1-4; DNA: TGTGCCAGCTCACCTGGGCAACAGGGGCGGTCGACTAATGAAAAACTGTTTTTT; CDR3: CASSPGQQGRSTNEKLFF
D: -; size: few; V: TRBV29-1; J: TRBJ1-5; DNA: TGCAGCGTTGAAGGTGAGGGGAGGGCCCAGCATTTT; CDR3: CSVEGEGRAQHF
D: -; size: few; V: TRBV7-9; J: TRBJ2-2; DNA: TGTGCCAGCAGCAAAGACGCAGGCTTCACCGGGGAGCTGTTTTTT; CDR3: CASSKDAGFTGELFF
D: -; size: -; V: TRBV11-2; J: TRBJ2-1; DNA: TGTGCCAGCAGCCCTCCGTCGCCTATTCCATACAATGAGCAGTTCTTC; CDR3: CASSPPSPIPYNEQFF
D: -; size: few; V: TRBV19; J: TRBJ1-5; DNA: TGTGCCAGCCAATGGCGGGGCCGGAATCAGCCCCAGCATTTT; CDR3: CASQWRGRNQPQHF
D: TRBD2; size: many; V: TRBV2; J: TRBJ2-1; DNA: TGTGCCAGCAGTGTTTCCGGGACTAGCAATGAGCAGTTCTTC; CDR3: CASSVSGTSNEQFF
D: TRBD1; size: few; V: TRBV6-1; J: TRBJ1-2; DNA: TGTGCCAGCAGTCCCCCCCGGAAGACAGGGTGGTATGGCTACACCTTC; CDR3: CASSPPRKTGWYGYTF
D: -; size: few; V: TRBV12-3/TRBV12-4; J: TRBJ2-1; DNA: TGTGCCAGCAGTCTCCCCTCCCGTTTCAAGAGTCCAGAGGAGCAGTTCTTC; CDR3: CASSLPSRFKSPEEQFF
D: TRBD1; size: many; V: TRBV6-5; J: TRBJ1-3; DNA: TGTGCCAGCAGTTACGACAGGGGCAGATTTAACACCATATATTTT; CDR3: CASSYDRGRFNTIYF
D: TRBD1; size: -; V: TRBV29-1; J: TRBJ1-1; DNA: TGCAGCGTTCGGGACAGTGAAGCTTTCTTT; CDR3: CSVRDSEAFF
D: -; size: many; V: TRBV18; J: TRBJ1-5; DNA: TGTGCCAGCTCACTCAGTGAAAATCAGCCCCAGCATTTT; CDR3: CASSLSENQPQHF
D: TRBD1; size: few; V: TRBV18; J: TRBJ1-1; DNA: TGTGCCAGCTCACCACAGGGGGCAAACACTGAAGCTTTCTTT; CDR3: CASSPQGANTEAFF
D: -; size: -; V: TRBV29-1; J: TRBJ2-7; DNA: TGCAGCGTTGGAACAGACCCTCTCCGGCAGTACTTC; CDR3: CSVGTDPLRQYF
D: -; size: few; V: TRBV6-4; J: TRBJ2-3; DNA: TGTGCCAGCAGTGACTCAGTCGGGGCAGTCACCGACACAGATACGCAGTATTTT; CDR3: CASSDSVGAVTDTDTQYF
D: TRBD2; size: few; V: TRBV6-6; J: TRBJ2-5; DNA: TGTGCCAGCAGTTACTCGAGGCCGGGTCTAGCGGGGCCATTCCAAGAGACCCAGTACTTC; CDR3: CASSYSRPGLAGPFQETQYF
D: -; size: -; V: TRBV7-2; J: TRBJ2-7; DNA: TGTGCCAGCAGCTTAGTTGTCTCCTACGAGCAGTACTTC; CDR3: CASSLVVSYEQYF
D: -; size: many; V: TRBV9; J: TRBJ1-6; DNA: TGTGCCAGCAGCGTAGCAGGGCGTAATTCACCCCTCCACTTT; CDR3: CASSVAGRNSPLHF
D: TRBD2; size: many; V: TRBV7-8; J: TRBJ2-5; DNA: TGTGCCAGCAGCTTAGGTGCCCTGACTAGCGGGAGCCGGGAGACCCAGTACTTC; CDR3: CASSLGALTSGSRETQYF
D: TRBD2; size: -; V: TRBV20-1; J: TRBJ2-1; DNA: TGCAGTGCTAGTCCGAGCGGGAGACCCTACAATGAGCAGTTCTTC; CDR3: CSASPSGRPYNEQFF
D: TRBD2; size: -; V: TRBV28; J: TRBJ2-7; DNA: TGTGCCAGTGTGACTAGCGGGTCCTACGAGCAGTACTTC; CDR3: CASVTSGSYEQYF
D: -; size: -; V: TRBV11-2; J: TRBJ2-1; DNA: TGTGCCAGCAGCTTAGGACTAGGCCCTCGGGAGCAGTTCTTC; CDR3: CASSLGLGPREQFF
D: -; size: -; V: TRBV5-6; J: TRBJ2-1; DNA: TGTGCCAGCAGCTTGTTTGGGGGAGTTGAGCAGTTCTTC; CDR3: CASSLFGGVEQFF
D: TRBD2; size: many; V: TRBV6-1; J: TRBJ2-1; DNA: TGTGCCAGCACCCGCGGGAGCGGGTTTGGAGAGCAGTTCTTC; CDR3: CASTRGSGFGEQFF
D: TRBD2; size: many; V: TRBV4-3; J: TRBJ2-4; DNA: TGCGCCAGTTCTAGCGGGAGGGGATCCTTAGCCAAAAACATTCAGTACTTC; CDR3: CASSSGRGSLAKNIQYF
D: TRBD2; size: -; V: TRBV28; J: TRBJ2-1; DNA: TGTGCCAGCAGGTTGAGCACTAGCGGGAGGACCAACAATGAGCAGTTCTTC; CDR3: CASRLSTSGRTNNEQFF
D: -; size: few; V: TRBV29-1; J: TRBJ2-7; DNA: TGCAGCGTAGCCGGCGCCTACGAGCAGTACTTC; CDR3: CSVAGAYEQYF
D: TRBD1; size: -; V: TRBV12-3/TRBV12-4; J: TRBJ2-7; DNA: TGTGCCAGCAGCAGGGACAGGGGAGCCGAGCAGTACTTC; CDR3: CASSRDRGAEQYF
D: TRBD2; size: many; V: TRBV9; J: TRBJ2-5; DNA: TGTGCCAGCAGCGTCGGGACTAGCGGGAGGATGGGGGGCCAAGAGACCCAGTACTTC; CDR3: CASSVGTSGRMGGQETQYF